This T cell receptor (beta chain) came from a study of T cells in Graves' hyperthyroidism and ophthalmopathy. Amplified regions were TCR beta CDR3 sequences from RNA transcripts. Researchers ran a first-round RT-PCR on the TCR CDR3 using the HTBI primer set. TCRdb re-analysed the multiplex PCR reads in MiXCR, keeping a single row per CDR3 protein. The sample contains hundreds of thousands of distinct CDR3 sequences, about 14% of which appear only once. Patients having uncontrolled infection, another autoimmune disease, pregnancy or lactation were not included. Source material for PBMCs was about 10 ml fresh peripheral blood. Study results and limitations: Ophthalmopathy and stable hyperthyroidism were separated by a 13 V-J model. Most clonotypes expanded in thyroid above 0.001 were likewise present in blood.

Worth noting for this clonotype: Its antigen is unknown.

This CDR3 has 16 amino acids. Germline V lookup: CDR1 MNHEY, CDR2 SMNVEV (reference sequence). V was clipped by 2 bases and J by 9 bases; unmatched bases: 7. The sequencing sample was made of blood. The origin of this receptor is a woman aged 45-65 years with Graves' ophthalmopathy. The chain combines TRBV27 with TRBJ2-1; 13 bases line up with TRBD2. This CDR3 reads CASSLVGLAGVPEQFF. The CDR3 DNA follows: TGTGCCAGCAGTTTAGTTGGACTAGCGGGAGTCCCTGAGCAGTTCTTC.